This T cell receptor (beta chain) was identified in a study of blood T cell repertoires in COVID-19. Study details: The United States, Italy and Spain supplied acute and convalescent COVID-19 samples. From T cells, B-cell-depleted T cells, or PBMCs came the material, which was cDNA or gDNA.

V lost 3 bases, J lost 4 bases, and 8 bases stayed unmatched. Looked up from germline, CDR1 is MNHNY and CDR2 is SVGAGI (reference sequence). This CDR3 has 15 residues. In the original workflow: The assay estimated nucleated cells by amplifying reference gene primers. The assay was immunoSEQ multiplex PCR, and TCRdb's table has in-frame clones only and misses some. The V and J calls and clone size are taken from that table; D and trimming were inferred from the DNA. The sample has 150,000 or so clones, more than 90% seen once. Sequenced material: peripheral blood. The TCR sequence derives from a man in his sixties with active or convalescent COVID-19. The chain has TRBV6-6 and TRBJ1-1, with 7 bases aligning to TRBD1. CDR3 DNA: TGTGCCAGCAGTTATCCGACAGGGTCGGGCACTGAAGCTTTCTTT. The encoded protein is CASSYPTGSGTEAFF.